The 23 T cell receptor beta chains below come from one sample, sequenced in a study of molecular identifiers for immune sequencing clone quantification. TCRdb re-derived calls from the PCR reads in MiXCR, one entry per CDR3 protein. Of about 500,000 distinct CDR3 sequences in the sample, 20% to 25% are singletons; the top ten hold about 0.8%. Sequenced material: naive CD8+ T cells from blood, with Jurkat cell RNA spiked in. The subset is: FACS-sorted CD8+CD4-CCR7+CD45RA+ naive T cells. The receptor set was obtained from a human donor in good health. Some libraries in this study had Jurkat cell RNA spiked in.

This clonotype was seen a handful of times. The V and J genes are TRBV30 and TRBJ2-1; D gene unclear. This CDR3 is built from 12 residues. Between the trimmed V and J ends, which lost 0 bases and 9 bases, there was a span of 9 bases. Germline CDR1 is GTSNPN and CDR2 is SVGIG (reference sequence). Here the CDR3 reads CAWSVLGGEQFF. Written as DNA, the CDR3 is TGTGCCTGGAGTGTACTGGGCGGTGAGCAGTTCTTC.

This clonotype came up many times. The chain combines TRBV27 with TRBJ2-3; TRBD2 matches at 9 bases. Germline CDR1 and CDR2: MNHEY and SMNVEV (reference sequence). The CDR3 is made up of 13 amino acids. The V gene end was trimmed by 6 bases and the J gene end by 4 bases; junction bases not matched to a gene: 2. The CDR3 reads CASRGGGADTQYF. For the CDR3, the DNA is TGTGCCAGCAGGGGCGGGGGGGCAGATACGCAGTATTTT.

The rearrangement joins TRBV6-6 to TRBJ2-7; weak D call: TRBD1 (7 bases). CDR1 and CDR2 (germline): MNHNY, SVGAGI (reference sequence). V dropped 2 bases and J dropped 3 bases, with 17 bases sitting between them. The CDR3 sequence is 16 residues long. CDR3 sequence (DNA): TGTGCCAGCAGTTACGCGTCAGGGGGGCCAGACTACGAGCAGTACTTC. Translating gives CASSYASGGPDYEQYF.

This clonotype was seen at least ten times. The chain joins TRBV28 to TRBJ2-5; perhaps TRBD2 as D (5 bases). Trimming cost V 10 bases and J 4 bases, with 10 bases left between them. Per the germline V gene, CDR1 is MDHEN and CDR2 is SYDVKM. This CDR3 is 11 amino acids long. The CDR3 spells CATNEGETQYF. CDR3 nucleotide sequence: TGTGCCACCAACGAGGGAGAGACCCAGTACTTC.

Only a few counts were recorded for this clonotype. The gene calls are TRBV5-6 and TRBJ2-7; no definite D call. V lost 0 bases, J lost 1 base, and 14 bases lay in between. CDR1 and CDR2 from the germline V gene are SGHDT and YYEEEE. The CDR3 covers 16 residues. The CDR3: CASSLERARSSYEQYF. In nucleotides, the CDR3 is TGTGCCAGCAGCTTGGAGCGAGCCAGGAGTTCCTACGAGCAGTACTTC.

This clonotype was picked up many times. This chain joins TRBV9 and TRBJ2-7, with D unresolved. There are 15 residues in the CDR3. Germline CDR1 is SGDLS and CDR2 is YYNGEE. Trimming removed 0 bases from V and 5 bases from J, with 15 bases in between. This chain's CDR3 is CASSVDRMGFDEQYF. Here the CDR3 DNA reads TGTGCCAGCAGCGTAGACCGAATGGGCTTTGACGAGCAGTACTTC.

This clonotype was detected many times. The chain uses TRBV29-1 and TRBJ1-1, with D unclear. The CDR3 has 13 residues. The germline CDR1 and CDR2 sequences are SQVTM and ANQGSEA. Trimming removed 5 bases at V and 4 bases at J, with 14 bases between. The CDR3 loop reads CSVKAQVATEAFF. CDR3 DNA sequence: TGCAGCGTTAAAGCCCAGGTCGCCACTGAAGCTTTCTTT.

This clonotype was detected ten times or more. This sequence joins TRBV30 and TRBJ2-5; tentatively, D is TRBD2 (5 bases). The length of the CDR3 is 13 residues. With 3 bases removed from V and 8 bases from J, the gap between germline ends came to 16 bases. From germline, CDR1 is GTSNPN and CDR2 SVGIG (reference sequence). The CDR3 DNA sequence: TGTGCCTGGAGCCCAACTAGTTCCCAAACCCAGTACTTC. Its translation: CAWSPTSSQTQYF.

In the case of this clonotype: The junction differs from germline at one of its ends, possibly a read error. This chain links TRBV19 with TRBJ2-1, with D perhaps TRBD2 (6 bases). Germline CDR1 and CDR2: LNHDA and SQIVND (reference sequence). This CDR3 spans 11 amino acids. This chain's CDR3 is CVSSGRGEQFF. In DNA form, the CDR3 reads TGTGTCAGTAGCGGACGGGGAGAGCAGTTCTTC. Together with reference TRBV19 and TRBJ2-1, the CDR3 gives the full variable domain: DGGITQSPKYLFRKEGQNVTLSCEQNLNHDAMYWYRQDPGQGLRLIYYSQIVNDFQKGDIAEGYSVSREKKESFPLTVTSAQKNPTAFYLCVSSGRGEQFFGPGTRLTVL.

V usage is TRBV4-2 and J usage is TRBJ2-7; the match to TRBD2 covers 12 bases. The V segment lost 4 bases and the J segment 0 bases; nucleotides outside the gene matches: 4. Per the germline V gene, CDR1 is LGHNA and CDR2 is YNFKEQ. This CDR3 comprises 16 residues. CDR3 region: CASSPQTSGSSYEQYF. The DNA of the CDR3 is TGTGCCAGCAGCCCCCAGACTAGCGGGAGCTCCTACGAGCAGTACTTC.

The chain joins TRBV11-2 to TRBJ2-7, with D uncertain. Trimming took 5 bases from V and 6 from J, leaving 17 bases between them. The CDR3 runs 14 residues. Germline CDR1 SGHAT, CDR2 FQNNGV. The chain's CDR3 is CASSPKGGMGEQYF. The CDR3 coding sequence is TGTGCCAGCAGCCCGAAGGGTGGAATGGGCGAGCAGTACTTC.

The chain combines TRBV19 with TRBJ2-3; D remains unclear. Trimming took off 2 bases at V and 3 bases at J, with 6 bases between the two ends. CDR1 is LNHDA, CDR2 SQIVND, per germline (reference sequence). The length of the CDR3 is 13 residues. The chain's CDR3 is CASSILVTDTQYF. The CDR3 region has the DNA TGTGCCAGTAGTATATTAGTTACAGATACGCAGTATTTT.

The chain employs TRBV7-2 and TRBJ1-6; D is possibly TRBD1 (5 bases). Germline CDR1 is SGHTA and CDR2 is FQGNSA. Deletions cut 1 base from V and 4 bases from J, with 14 bases between. The CDR3 consists of 17 residues. The CDR3 sequence: CASSLEVGDPYNSPLHF. The DNA for the CDR3 is TGTGCCAGCAGCTTAGAGGTGGGGGACCCATATAATTCACCCCTCCACTTT.

This clonotype has a count of ten or more. V usage is TRBV25-1 and J usage is TRBJ2-5, with TRBD1 as a possible D gene (6 bases). The V gene's germline CDR1 is MGHDK and CDR2 SYGVNS. The V end was cut by 4 bases, the J end by 4 bases, with 16 bases between. CDR3 size: 15 residues. The CDR3 DNA reads TGTGCCAGCAGTGGGGGGCAAGTCGGAGGAGAGACCCAGTACTTC. It yields the protein CASSGGQVGGETQYF. Looking up the rest from reference TRBV25-1 and TRBJ2-5 gives the full variable domain: EADIYQTPRYLVIGTGKKITLECSQTMGHDKMYWYQQDPGMELHLIHYSYGVNSTEKGDLSSESTVSRIRTEHFPLTLESARPSHTSQYLCASSGGQVGGETQYFGPGTRLLVL.

This clonotype was detected only a few times. The chain carries TRBV29-1 and TRBJ1-2, with 10 bases identical to TRBD1. The CDR3 covers 15 residues. Germline V lookup: CDR1 SQVTM, CDR2 ANQGSEA. V trimming: 4 bases; J trimming: 3 bases; junction bases outside the gene matches: 8. The CDR3 region is CSVVGDRGEYYGYTF. The CDR3 DNA is TGCAGCGTTGTGGGGGACAGGGGCGAATACTATGGCTACACCTTC.

This clonotype has a count of ten or more. The chain links TRBV28 to TRBJ2-3; 9 nucleotides agree with TRBD2. J lost 1 base, V lost 3 bases, and 2 bases had no gene match. From germline, CDR1 is MDHEN and CDR2 SYDVKM. The CDR3 length is 15 residues. This CDR3 reads CASSLRGGGTDTQYF. DNA for the CDR3: TGTGCCAGCAGTTTGCGGGGGGGAGGCACAGATACGCAGTATTTT. Based on the CDR3 plus reference TRBV28 and TRBJ2-3, the full variable domain is DVKVTQSSRYLVKRTGEKVFLECVQDMDHENMFWYRQDPGLGLRLIYFSYDVKMKEKGDIPEGYSVSREKKERFSLILESASTNQTSMYLCASSLRGGGTDTQYFGPGTRLTVL.

The sample holds many counts of this clonotype. The rearrangement joins TRBV20-1 to TRBJ2-7; D might be TRBD1 or TRBD2, each matching 5 bases. This CDR3 contains 15 residues. The V gene lost 0 bases and the J gene lost 0 bases, with 12 bases spanning the gap. CDR1 DFQATT and CDR2 SNEGSKA come from the germline V gene (reference sequence). In DNA form, the CDR3 reads TGCAGTGCTAGAGATCCCGGGGCTAGCTCCTACGAGCAGTACTTC. Its protein is CSARDPGASSYEQYF.

About this clonotype: No conserved phenylalanine or tryptophan ends this CDR3, so it is likely a read error. This chain connects TRBV28 to TRBJ1-1; D call uncertain. The CDR3 is 11 residues long. The V and J ends lost 5 bases and 6 bases respectively, with 7 bases between them. CDR1 is MDHEN and CDR2 is SYDVKM in the germline V gene. CDR3 in amino acids: CASSRFAEAFS. CDR3 DNA: TGTGCCAGCAGTCGTTTTGCTGAAGCTTTCTCT.

This clonotype was seen repeatedly, ten times or more. The chain joins TRBV7-9 to TRBJ1-2; a weak D match, TRBD1 (5 bases). The CDR3 contains 16 residues. Germline-derived CDR1 and CDR2 are SEHNR and FQNEAQ (reference sequence). Trimming shortened V by 1 base and J by 3 bases, and 15 bases separated the two germline ends. The CDR3 coding sequence is TGTGCCAGCAGCTTAGGGGCCGGGACGGAATACTATGGCTACACCTTC. Translated, it gives CASSLGAGTEYYGYTF. The full variable domain, with the rest looked up from reference TRBV7-9 and TRBJ1-2, is DTGVSQNPRHKITKRGQNVTFRCDPISEHNRLYWYRQTLGQGPEFLTYFQNEAQLEKSRLLSDRFSAERPKGSFSTLEIQRTEQGDSAMYLCASSLGAGTEYYGYTFGSGTRLTVV.

Comments on this clonotype: A junction end diverges from the germline sequence, so it may reflect a read error. The chain is built from TRBV27 and TRBJ1-2, with a possible D match to TRBD1 (6 bases). Germline lookup yields CDR1 MNHEY and CDR2 SMNVEV (reference sequence). The CDR3 is 13 residues long. This chain's CDR3 is CASRSGGGYGCTF. The DNA of the CDR3 is TGTGCCAGCCGATCTGGGGGGGGCTATGGCTGCACCTTC.

This clonotype was counted many times. The chain combines TRBV14 with TRBJ2-2; no reliable D call. The germline V gene encodes CDR1 SGHDN and CDR2 FVKESK. CDR3 size: 13 residues. Trimming removed 4 bases from V and 7 bases from J, with 10 bases in between. CDR3 sequence (DNA): TGTGCCAGCAGCCTCGTTAATATCGGGGAGCTGTTTTTT. Translated: CASSLVNIGELFF.

A word on this clonotype: A much larger clonotype is one base distant, so this may be a read error. The CDR3 end shows no conserved phenylalanine or tryptophan, and so a read error is likely. The chain couples TRBV6-2 or TRBV6-3 to TRBJ2-1; TRBD2 matches at 9 bases. The germline V gene encodes CDR1 MNHEY and CDR2 SVGEGT. CDR3 length equals 14 residues. V gave up 7 bases and J gave up 8 bases; unmatched junction bases: 9. The CDR3: CASTTWRGGDEQFL. DNA of the CDR3: TGTGCCAGCACCACGTGGCGCGGGGGGGATGAGCAGTTCCTC.

This clonotype was observed a few times. The gene calls are TRBV7-8 and TRBJ2-1; a weak D match, TRBD1 (6 bases). This CDR3 has 15 residues. The germline gives CDR1 SGHVS, CDR2 FQNEAQ. Between the trimmed V and J ends, which lost 1 base and 4 bases, there was a span of 11 bases. CDR3 bases: TGTGCCAGCAGCTTAGTCAGGGGAAAGTACAATGAGCAGTTCTTC. Protein: CASSLVRGKYNEQFF. The full variable domain, rest sourced from reference TRBV7-8 and TRBJ2-1, is GAGVSQSPRYKVAKRGQDVALRCDPISGHVSLFWYQQALGQGPEFLTYFQNEAQLDKSGLPSDRFFAERPEGSVSTLKIQRTQQEDSAVYLCASSLVRGKYNEQFFGPGTRLTVL.